This entry lists 23 T cell receptor beta chains sequenced from one sample in a study of blood T cell repertoires in COVID-19. TCRdb keeps only in-frame clones here, not all; method: immunoSEQ multiplex PCR. This sample yields approximately 270,000 clones, of which approximately 91% are seen a single time; 0.95% to 1.5% belongs to the top ten. Sequenced material: PBMCs or T cells enriched from blood (not recorded which). The receptors derive from a human donor in a cohort exposed to, infected with or recovered from COVID-19 (not recorded which). The donor label of this sample is uncertain.

V and J are TRBV5-4 and TRBJ1-3; TRBD1 is a possible D gene (5 bases). The CDR3 is made up of 14 amino acids. CDR1 is SGHNT and CDR2 is YYREEE in the germline V gene (reference sequence). With 4 bases removed from V and 0 bases from J, the gap between germline ends came to 8 bases. CDR3 sequence reads: CASSLGVSGNTIYF. The CDR3 DNA is TGTGCCAGCAGCCTAGGGGTCTCTGGAAACACCATATATTTT.

This chain joins TRBV11-3 and TRBJ2-3, with D tentatively TRBD1 (6 bases). Germline assignment: CDR1 SGHNT and CDR2 YENEEA. V lost 5 bases and J lost 0, with 9 bases in between. This CDR3 has 14 residues. The CDR3 DNA follows: TGTGCCAGCAGCAGGGGGTCTAGCACAGATACGCAGTATTTT. It codes for CASSRGSSTDTQYF. Variable domain in full (rest from reference TRBV11-3 and TRBJ2-3): EAGVVQSPRYKIIEKKQPVAFWCNPISGHNTLYWYLQNLGQGPELLIRYENEEAVDDSQLPKDRFSAERLKGVDSTLKIQPAELGDSAVYLCASSRGSSTDTQYFGPGTRLTVL.

This clone was detected only once. The chain couples TRBV4-2 to TRBJ1-6, with D tentatively TRBD1 (6 bases). The ends were cut back, 1 base at V and 8 bases at J, with 15 bases in the middle. Germline loops: CDR1 LGHNA, CDR2 YNFKEQ. The CDR3 totals 16 residues. The CDR3 here is CASSQVKGQRDSPLHF. The CDR3 DNA sequence: TGTGCCAGCAGCCAAGTTAAGGGACAAAGGGATTCACCCCTCCACTTT.

V gene TRBV2 combines with J gene TRBJ1-1; 7 bases are a match to TRBD1. With V trimmed by 7 bases and J by 0 bases, 11 bases remained unmatched. Germline CDR1 is SNHLY and CDR2 is FYNNEI. The CDR3 runs to 16 residues. CDR3 sequence reads: CASTHPRDRMNTEAFF. CDR3 in DNA: TGTGCCAGCACCCACCCCCGGGACAGAATGAACACTGAAGCTTTCTTT. The entire variable domain, with the rest obtained from reference TRBV2 and TRBJ1-1, is as follows: EPEVTQTPSHQVTQMGQEVILRCVPISNHLYFYWYRQILGQKVEFLVSFYNNEISEKSEIFDDQFSVERPDGSNFTLKIRSTKLEDSAMYFCASTHPRDRMNTEAFFGQGTRLTVV.

V usage is TRBV18 and J usage is TRBJ1-2, with D tentatively TRBD1 (5 bases). Looked up from germline, CDR1 is KGHSH and CDR2 is LQKENI. The CDR3 totals 12 residues. The V and J ends lost 0 bases and 8 bases respectively, with 7 bases between them. This CDR3 is CASSPPTGGYTF. CDR3 coding DNA: TGTGCCAGCTCACCACCTACAGGAGGCTACACCTTC.

This rearrangement joins TRBV7-9 to TRBJ2-7, with 8 nucleotides matching TRBD2. Germline V CDR1 and CDR2: SEHNR, FQNEAQ (reference sequence). The CDR3 spans 13 residues. Losses at the gene ends were 5 bases for V and 1 base for J; bases not matched to a gene: 1. The CDR3 sequence is CASSASGSYEQYF. The CDR3 DNA reads TGTGCCAGCAGCGCTAGCGGGTCCTACGAGCAGTACTTC.

This chain links TRBV9 with TRBJ1-2, with 10 bases lining up with TRBD1. Per germline, CDR1 SGDLS and CDR2 YYNGEE. This CDR3 comprises 15 residues. J gave up 5 bases and V 4 bases, and 8 bases lay outside the gene matches. CDR3 in DNA: TGTGCCAGCAGCTTTTCGACAGGGGGCGCGTATGGCTACACCTTC. Protein product: CASSFSTGGAYGYTF.

The CDR3 DNA sequence: TGCAGCGTGGCACAGGGGGTAGGTCAGCCCCAGCATTTT. Translation gives CSVAQGVGQPQHF. The V call is TRBV29-1, the J call TRBJ1-5; 8 bases are shared with TRBD1. The CDR3 extends over 13 amino acids. CDR1 is SQVTM and CDR2 is ANQGSEA in the germline V gene. Losses at the gene ends were 6 bases for V and 6 bases for J; bases not matched to a gene: 7.

The chain recombines TRBV29-1 with TRBJ1-2, with 7 bases matching TRBD1. Germline V lookup: CDR1 SQVTM, CDR2 ANQGSEA. This CDR3 has 12 amino acids. J was trimmed by 2 bases and V by 7 bases; bases with no gene match: 4. CDR3 DNA sequence: TGCAGCGCTCAGACAGGGAACTATGGCTACACCTTC. This translates into CSAQTGNYGYTF.

The CDR3 reads CASSNGGLTEAFF. The CDR3 DNA follows: TGCGCCAGCAGTAACGGGGGGCTCACTGAAGCTTTCTTT. The rearrangement joins TRBV10-1 to TRBJ1-1, with a possible D match to TRBD1 (6 bases). The CDR3 covers 13 residues. Germline CDR1 reads WNHNN; CDR2 reads SYGVQD (reference sequence). V shed 5 bases and J shed 4 bases, with 11 bases lying between them.

The chain uses TRBV9 and TRBJ2-4; 8 nucleotides align to TRBD1. The CDR3 is 17 amino acids. After removal of 0 bases from V and 0 bases from J, the junction contained 5 bases not matched to a gene. Germline V gene sequence: CDR1 SGDLS, CDR2 YYNGEE. CDR3 sequence reads: CASSVGGRGLAKNIQYF. The CDR3 DNA is TGTGCCAGCAGCGTAGGCGGCAGGGGGCTAGCCAAAAACATTCAGTACTTC.

The rearrangement links TRBV5-1 to TRBJ1-2; 7 positions match TRBD1. J lost 1 base, V lost 4 bases, and 10 bases had no gene match. This CDR3 is built from 16 residues. Germline CDR1 reads SGHRS; CDR2 reads YFSETQ. The CDR3 bases are TGCGCCAGCAGCGAAGGTAGGGACAGTAGTAACTATGGCTACACCTTC. Residues: CASSEGRDSSNYGYTF.

The chain uses TRBV5-1 and TRBJ1-2; D possibly corresponds to TRBD1 (6 bases). Germline values: CDR1 SGHRS, CDR2 YFSETQ. The V and J ends lost 4 bases and 6 bases respectively, with 10 bases between them. CDR3 length equals 12 residues. Here the CDR3 DNA reads TGCGCCAGCAGCATTAACAGGGATGGCTACACCTTC. Translating it yields CASSINRDGYTF.

V is TRBV3-1 (or the pseudogene TRBV3-2) and J is TRBJ2-6; TRBD1 is a possible D gene (6 bases). Germline values: CDR1 LGHDT, CDR2 YNNKEL (reference sequence). Trimming cost V 0 bases and J 0 bases, with 12 bases left between them. This CDR3 has 18 amino acids. The CDR3 is CASSQDSGQISGANVLTF. The CDR3 bases are TGTGCCAGCAGCCAAGATTCGGGACAAATCTCTGGGGCCAACGTCCTGACTTTC.

The chain combines TRBV7-6 with TRBJ2-1, with 11 bases fitting TRBD2. CDR1 is SGHVS, CDR2 FNYEAQ, per germline. The CDR3 loop spans 16 amino acids. V trimming: 4 bases; J trimming: 3 bases; junction bases outside the gene matches: 5. The CDR3 bases are TGTGCCAGCAGCTGGGGGACTAGCGGTAACTACAATGAGCAGTTCTTC. Residues: CASSWGTSGNYNEQFF.

V and J are TRBV4-1 and TRBJ2-2; D perhaps matches TRBD1 (6 bases). Trimming removed 3 bases from V and 0 bases from J, with 11 bases in between. This CDR3 is built from 16 residues. From germline, CDR1 is MGHRA and CDR2 YSYEKL. CDR3 DNA sequence: TGCGCCAGCAGCCATGAGGACAGACCGAACACCGGGGAGCTGTTTTTT. Translation: CASSHEDRPNTGELFF.

The chain uses TRBV19 and TRBJ2-2, with 12 bases lining up with TRBD2. The CDR3 length is 19 residues. Trimming cost V 3 bases and J 3 bases; bases outside gene matches: 11. Germline assignment: CDR1 LNHDA and CDR2 SQIVND (reference sequence). The DNA of the CDR3 is TGTGCCAGTAGTATTTGGGCGACGGGACTAGCGGGCTACACCGGGGAGCTGTTTTTT. It yields the protein CASSIWATGLAGYTGELFF.

The chain is built from TRBV19 and TRBJ1-4; D not certain. The CDR3 runs 14 residues. Germline V gives CDR1 LNHDA, CDR2 SQIVND (reference sequence). The ends were cut back, 7 bases at V and 7 bases at J, with 16 bases in the middle. The CDR3 protein is CASTLPGSREKLFF. The CDR3 DNA reads as TGTGCCAGTACCCTCCCCGGGTCTCGTGAAAAACTGTTTTTT.

V is TRBV14 and J is TRBJ1-1; D possibly corresponds to TRBD1 (5 bases). The germline CDR1 and CDR2 sequences are SGHDN and FVKESK. Trimming removed 4 bases at V and 5 bases at J, with 17 bases between. The CDR3 runs to 15 residues. In DNA, the CDR3 is TGTGCCAGCAGCCTCGTGATGGGAGGGGCTACTGAAGCTTTCTTT. It codes for CASSLVMGGATEAFF. Filled out from reference TRBV14 and TRBJ1-1, the complete variable domain reads EAGVTQFPSHSVIEKGQTVTLRCDPISGHDNLYWYRRVMGKEIKFLLHFVKESKQDESGMPNNRFLAERTGGTYSTLKVQPAELEDSGVYFCASSLVMGGATEAFFGQGTRLTVV.

The rearrangement uses TRBV10-3 and TRBJ1-2, with a tentative D call TRBD1 (5 bases). CDR1 and CDR2 from the germline V gene are ENHRY and SYGVKD. Trimming cost V 5 bases and J 3 bases, with 13 bases left between them. This CDR3 comprises 14 residues. This CDR3 is CAISRSGKDYGYTF. In DNA form, the CDR3 reads TGTGCCATCAGTCGGTCAGGGAAGGACTATGGCTACACCTTC.

V and J are TRBV5-4 and TRBJ1-6; D is undetermined. The V end lost 4 bases, the J end lost 9 bases, and 11 bases lay between the germline ends. This CDR3 is 13 amino acids long. The germline V gene has CDR1 SGHNT and CDR2 YYREEE (reference sequence). CDR3 in amino acids: CASSQEQSSPLHF. The CDR3, as DNA: TGTGCCAGCAGCCAGGAACAGAGTTCACCCCTCCACTTT.

Turning to this clone: One end of the junction is discordant with germline, which a read error may explain. This chain joins TRBV19 and TRBJ1-3; 8 nucleotides match TRBD1. The CDR3 runs to 14 residues. Germline CDR1 is LNHDA and CDR2 is SQIVND (reference sequence). The CDR3 here is CASRDRFDGNIIYF. The CDR3 DNA reads TGTGCCAGCAGGGACAGGTTCGACGGAAACATCATATATTTT.

V gene TRBV3-1 (or the pseudogene TRBV3-2) combines with J gene TRBJ1-1; no reliable D call. The CDR3 runs 11 residues. Trimming removed 4 bases from V and 7 bases from J, with 7 bases in between. Germline lookup yields CDR1 LGHDT and CDR2 YNNKEL (reference sequence). This CDR3 is CASSRGLEAFF. The CDR3 DNA sequence: TGTGCCAGCAGCCGAGGGCTTGAAGCTTTCTTT.